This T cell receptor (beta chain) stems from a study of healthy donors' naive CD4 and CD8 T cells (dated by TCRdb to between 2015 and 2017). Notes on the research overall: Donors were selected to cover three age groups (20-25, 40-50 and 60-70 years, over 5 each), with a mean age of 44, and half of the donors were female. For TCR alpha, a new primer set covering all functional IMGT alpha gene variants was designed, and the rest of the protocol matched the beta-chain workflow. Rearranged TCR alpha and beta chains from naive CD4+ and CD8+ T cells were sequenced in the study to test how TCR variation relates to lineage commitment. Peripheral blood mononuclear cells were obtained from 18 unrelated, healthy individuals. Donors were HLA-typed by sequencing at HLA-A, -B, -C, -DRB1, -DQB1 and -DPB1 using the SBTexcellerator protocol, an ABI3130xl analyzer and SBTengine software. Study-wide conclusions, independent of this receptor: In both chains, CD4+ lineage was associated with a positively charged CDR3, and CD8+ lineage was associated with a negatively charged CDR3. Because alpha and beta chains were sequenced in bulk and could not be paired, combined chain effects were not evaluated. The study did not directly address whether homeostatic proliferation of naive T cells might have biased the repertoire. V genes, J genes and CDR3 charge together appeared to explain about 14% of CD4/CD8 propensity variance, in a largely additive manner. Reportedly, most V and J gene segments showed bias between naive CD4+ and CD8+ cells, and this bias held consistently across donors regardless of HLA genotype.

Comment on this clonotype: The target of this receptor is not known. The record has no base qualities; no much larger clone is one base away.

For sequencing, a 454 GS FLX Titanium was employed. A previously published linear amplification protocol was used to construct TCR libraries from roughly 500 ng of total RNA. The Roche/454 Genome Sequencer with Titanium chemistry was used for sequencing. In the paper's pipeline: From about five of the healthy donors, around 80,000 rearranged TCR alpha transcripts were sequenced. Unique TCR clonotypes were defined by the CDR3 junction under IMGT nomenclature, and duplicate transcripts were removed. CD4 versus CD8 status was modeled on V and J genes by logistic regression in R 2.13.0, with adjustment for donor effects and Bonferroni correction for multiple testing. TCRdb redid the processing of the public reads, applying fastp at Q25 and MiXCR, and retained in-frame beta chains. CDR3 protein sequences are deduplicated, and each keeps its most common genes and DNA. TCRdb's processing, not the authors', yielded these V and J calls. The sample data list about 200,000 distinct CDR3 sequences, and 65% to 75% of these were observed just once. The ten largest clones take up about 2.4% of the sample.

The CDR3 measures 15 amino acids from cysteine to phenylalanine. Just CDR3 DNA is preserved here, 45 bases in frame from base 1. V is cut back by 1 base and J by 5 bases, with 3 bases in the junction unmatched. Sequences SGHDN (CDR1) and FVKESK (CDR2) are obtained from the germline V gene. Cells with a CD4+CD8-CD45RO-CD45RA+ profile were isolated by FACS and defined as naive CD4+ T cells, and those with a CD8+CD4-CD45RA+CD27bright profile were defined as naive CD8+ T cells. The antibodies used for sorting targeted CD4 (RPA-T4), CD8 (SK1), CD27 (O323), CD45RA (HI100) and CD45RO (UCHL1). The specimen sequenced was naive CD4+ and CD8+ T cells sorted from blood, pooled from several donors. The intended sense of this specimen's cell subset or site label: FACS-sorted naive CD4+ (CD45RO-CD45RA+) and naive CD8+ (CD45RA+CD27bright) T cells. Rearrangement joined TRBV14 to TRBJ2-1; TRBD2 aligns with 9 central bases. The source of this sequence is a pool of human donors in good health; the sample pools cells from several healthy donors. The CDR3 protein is CASSQVAGVHNEQFF. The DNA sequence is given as TGTGCCAGCAGCCAAGTAGCGGGAGTTCACAATGAGCAGTTCTTC.